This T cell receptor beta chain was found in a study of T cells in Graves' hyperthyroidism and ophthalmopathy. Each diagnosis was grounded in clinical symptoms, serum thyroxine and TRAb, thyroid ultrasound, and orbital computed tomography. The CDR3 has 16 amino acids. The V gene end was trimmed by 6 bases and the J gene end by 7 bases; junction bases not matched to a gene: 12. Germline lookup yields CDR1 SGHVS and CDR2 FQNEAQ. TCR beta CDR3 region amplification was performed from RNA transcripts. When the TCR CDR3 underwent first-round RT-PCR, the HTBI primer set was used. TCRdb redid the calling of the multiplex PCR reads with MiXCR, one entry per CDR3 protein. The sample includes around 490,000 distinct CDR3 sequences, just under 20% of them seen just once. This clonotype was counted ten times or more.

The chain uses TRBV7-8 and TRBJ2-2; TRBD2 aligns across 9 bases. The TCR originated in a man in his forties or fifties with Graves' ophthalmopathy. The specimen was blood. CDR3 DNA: TGTGCCAGCAGTCCCCGGACTAGCGTAAAGGTCGGGGAGCTGTTTTTT. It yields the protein CASSPRTSVKVGELFF.